The clone carrying this T cell receptor (beta chain) has just a few counts. The antigen is undetermined. TCRdb called the 5' RACE reads again in MiXCR, with one record for every CDR3 protein. This sample has fewer than 150,000 distinct CDR3 sequences, with about 6% found just once. The sample is drawn from a study of T-cell memory formation after mild COVID-19. Study-level findings and limits: Chiefly within CM and EM were the contracting CD4+ clones; CD8+ ones were within EMRA.

This CDR3 spans 12 amino acids. Germline V gives CDR1 ENHRY, CDR2 SYGVKD. V lost 9 bases to trimming and J lost 3 bases, with 9 bases between them. The J gene is TRBJ1-5, the V gene TRBV10-3; D may be TRBD1 (6 bases). The TCR was taken from an adult woman who had mild COVID-19 (a few samples of this study predate the infection). Cell type and time point are not known. Sequenced input: PBMCs or a T cell subset sorted from them (not recorded which). This CDR3 is CAIGQNNQPQHF. The CDR3 coding sequence is TGTGCCATAGGACAGAACAATCAGCCCCAGCATTTT.